These 28 T cell receptor beta chains were all obtained from the same sample, sequenced in a study of T cells expressing NK-cell markers. TCRdb reanalyzed the 5' RACE reads and collapses them to one entry per CDR3 protein, without DNA. The specimen's table records 450,000 to 600,000 distinct CDR3 sequences. Sequencing was carried out using blood T cells: a sorted CD56 or NKG2C T cell subset, CD4+ or CD8+ T cells, or bulk PBMC T cells (not recorded which). All receptors derive from a man aged 18 to 35 in good health.

This rearrangement joins TRBV7-8 to TRBJ1-2. This CDR3 has 15 amino acids. CDR1 and CDR2 (germline): SGHVS, FQNEAQ. The CDR3 reads CASSLAASQRYGYTF.

The chain couples TRBV20-1 to TRBJ2-7; TCRdb returns TRBD1, unconfirmable since there is no DNA. This CDR3 is built from 11 residues. The germline CDR1 and CDR2 sequences are DFQATT and SNEGSKA (reference sequence). The CDR3 region is CSARAPGEQYF.

The chain carries TRBV20-1 and TRBJ2-3. CDR1 and CDR2 (germline): DFQATT, SNEGSKA (reference sequence). The CDR3 loop spans 14 amino acids. The CDR3 spells CSARDYSEVDTQYF.

The chain couples TRBV11-2 to TRBJ1-2; TCRdb reports TRBD1, a call that lacks DNA to check it against. Germline loops: CDR1 SGHAT, CDR2 FQNNGV. The CDR3 is made up of 16 amino acids. CDR3 region: CASSLDWRRGTYGYTF.

CDR3 protein: CASSLSAAGGQEAFF. The rearrangement links TRBV5-1 to TRBJ1-1. CDR3 size: 15 residues. Germline CDR1 is SGHRS and CDR2 is YFSETQ. The entire variable domain, with the rest obtained from reference TRBV5-1 and TRBJ1-1, is as follows: KAGVTQTPRYLIKTRGQQVTLSCSPISGHRSVSWYQQTPGQGLQFLFEYFSETQRNKGNFPGRFSGRQFSNSRSEMNVSTLELGDSALYLCASSLSAAGGQEAFFGQGTRLTVV.

V and J are TRBV20-1 and TRBJ1-1. CDR1 DFQATT and CDR2 SNEGSKA come from the germline V gene (reference sequence). The CDR3 contains 13 residues. CDR3 loop: CSARGQAHTEAFF.

The rearrangement links TRBV30 to TRBJ2-5; the D gene TCRdb calls, TRBD1, cannot be checked with no DNA. Germline CDR1 reads GTSNPN; CDR2 reads SVGIG (reference sequence). The CDR3 runs to 15 residues. The CDR3 sequence is CAWSVNRGLQETQYF.

This chain connects TRBV15 to TRBJ2-5; TCRdb designates TRBD2, a call that cannot be tested without DNA. Germline loops: CDR1 LNHNV, CDR2 YYDKDF (reference sequence). This CDR3 region has 14 residues. The CDR3 sequence: CATSSLLAVETQYF.

The CDR3 here is CASRQGLGLDNEQFF. The rearrangement uses TRBV6-5 and TRBJ2-1; TCRdb's assignment of TRBD1 cannot be checked, as there is no DNA. The CDR3 runs to 15 residues. Per germline, CDR1 MNHEY and CDR2 SVGAGI.

V is TRBV18 and J is TRBJ1-1; the TCRdb call, TRBD1, lacks DNA for checking. Looked up from germline, CDR1 is KGHSH and CDR2 is LQKENI. This CDR3 region has 14 residues. The chain's CDR3 is CASSEGVSNTEAFF.

The chain carries TRBV7-8 and TRBJ2-3; TCRdb picks TRBD2, but there is no DNA to check that call. The germline CDR1 and CDR2 sequences are SGHVS and FQNEAQ. This CDR3 comprises 13 residues. CDR3 residues: CASSSREADTQYF.

CDR3 protein: CASSREGPTNEQFF. This sequence joins TRBV3-1 and TRBJ2-1; the TRBD1 assignment by TCRdb is unverifiable without DNA. The CDR3 totals 14 residues. Germline V CDR1 and CDR2: LGHDT, YNNKEL (reference sequence).

The gene calls are TRBV29-1 and TRBJ2-5; there is no DNA to check the TCRdb D call of TRBD2. Germline assignment: CDR1 SQVTM and CDR2 ANQGSEA. CDR3 length: 12 amino acids. The CDR3: CSVEAGRETQYF. The full variable domain, with the rest looked up from reference TRBV29-1 and TRBJ2-5, is SAVISQKPSRDICQRGTSLTIQCQVDSQVTMMFWYRQQPGQSLTLIATANQGSEATYESGFVIDKFPISRPNLTFSTLTVSNMSPEDSSIYLCSVEAGRETQYFGPGTRLLVL.

The chain recombines TRBV4-2 with TRBJ2-1. The CDR3 extends over 16 amino acids. CDR1 is LGHNA, CDR2 YNFKEQ, per germline. The CDR3 here is CASSQDWRDSYNEQFF.

CDR3 residues: CASSPGGRGVTDTQYF. This chain connects TRBV5-6 to TRBJ2-3; TCRdb's assignment of TRBD2 cannot be checked, as there is no DNA. There are 16 residues in the CDR3. Germline V gene data show CDR1 as SGHDT and CDR2 as YYEEEE.

The chain uses TRBV12-3 or TRBV12-4 and TRBJ2-1; the TCRdb call, TRBD1, lacks DNA for checking. The CDR3 is made up of 16 amino acids. CDR3: CASSSLTGDSYNEQFF.

The rearrangement joins TRBV5-1 to TRBJ2-1; lacking DNA, the TRBD1 call made by TCRdb goes unchecked. This CDR3 is 16 amino acids long. Per the germline V gene, CDR1 is SGHRS and CDR2 is YFSETQ. The CDR3 sequence: CASSFDGDSSYNEQFF.

The rearrangement uses TRBV6-5 and TRBJ1-3. Per the germline V gene, CDR1 is MNHEY and CDR2 is SVGAGI. The length of the CDR3 is 16 residues. Here the CDR3 reads CASSYSRQYSGNTIYF.

The V call is TRBV20-1, the J call TRBJ2-1; there is no DNA to check the TCRdb D call of TRBD1. Germline V gene sequence: CDR1 DFQATT, CDR2 SNEGSKA (reference sequence). The CDR3 is made up of 16 amino acids. The CDR3 is CSARGAVRSPTLEQFF.

This chain joins TRBV29-1 and TRBJ2-5; TCRdb's assignment of TRBD1 cannot be checked, as there is no DNA. Germline V lookup: CDR1 SQVTM, CDR2 ANQGSEA. The CDR3 length is 14 residues. The CDR3 sequence: CSGETGGVLETQYF.

This chain joins TRBV24-1 and TRBJ2-1. The length of the CDR3 is 14 residues. Germline V CDR1 and CDR2: KGHDR, SFDVKD. CDR3 amino acids: CATSDPDLSNEQFF.

V gene TRBV4-1 combines with J gene TRBJ1-6. Germline loops: CDR1 MGHRA, CDR2 YSYEKL. This CDR3 comprises 16 residues. The CDR3 reads CASSPLLAGLFSPLHF.

This rearrangement joins TRBV11-3 to TRBJ2-5; TCRdb's D gene call, TRBD1, goes unchecked for lack of DNA. The CDR3 length is 15 residues. Germline V CDR1 and CDR2: SGHNT, YENEEA. The CDR3: CASSLSVRGRETQYF.

The chain links TRBV24-1 to TRBJ1-5. Germline V gene sequence: CDR1 KGHDR, CDR2 SFDVKD. The CDR3 length is 12 residues. The CDR3 sequence: CATSDLNQPQHF.

This sequence joins TRBV5-1 and TRBJ1-2; TCRdb returns TRBD1, unconfirmable since there is no DNA. The CDR3 extends over 15 amino acids. Germline-derived CDR1 and CDR2 are SGHRS and YFSETQ. The CDR3 sequence is CASTSGTGTGYGYTF.

The chain combines TRBV20-1 with TRBJ1-5. The germline CDR1 and CDR2 sequences are DFQATT and SNEGSKA (reference sequence). The CDR3 length is 15 residues. This CDR3 reads CSATLGGGGNQPQHF.

J is TRBJ2-1 and V is TRBV14; TCRdb's assignment of TRBD2 cannot be checked, as there is no DNA. The CDR3 is 16 amino acids. The germline V gene has CDR1 SGHDN and CDR2 FVKESK. The CDR3 spells CASSHVSREGLDEQFF.

The J gene is TRBJ2-4, the V gene TRBV5-1. This CDR3 comprises 11 residues. Germline assignment: CDR1 SGHRS and CDR2 YFSETQ. The CDR3 is CASTARNIQYF.